This TCR beta chain was identified during a study of regulatory T cells in long-lasting Graves disease. Study-level points and caveats: The persistent group shared 2,741 public clonotypes, more than the 966 shared by new patients. There was favoring of TRBV28, TRBJ1-2 and TRBJ2-5 in persistent disease.

Time point in this sample: newly diagnosed GD, antithyroid drugs for less than 3 months. With RNA extracted from PBMCs as input, the TCR library was made. The patients included were those that came from an endocrinology department in Xi'an, China. As to this clonotype: No antigen is known for it. A much larger clone lies one base from this, so it may be a read error.

Through Arm-PCR of CDR3 regions and iRepertoire HTBI primers, TCR beta libraries were built. TCRdb re-called the multiplex PCR reads with MiXCR, one entry per CDR3 protein. The sample carries some 460,000 distinct CDR3 sequences, 15% to 20% recorded once. The germline V gene has CDR1 SGHRS and CDR2 YFSETQ. V was cut by 0 bases and J by 7 bases, with 16 bases left in between. The CDR3 is 16 residues long. These data were also filed under a second study, of T cells in Graves' hyperthyroidism and ophthalmopathy. That work contributes: Researchers found most expanded thyroid clonotypes above 0.001 in blood as well.

Sequenced here: peripheral blood mononuclear cells (PBMCs), sampled at new diagnosis, from a patient treated with antithyroid drugs. The receptor was isolated from a man in his forties with Graves disease. The genes are TRBV5-1 and TRBJ2-2; weak D call: TRBD2 (6 bases). In nucleotides, the CDR3 is TGCGCCAGCAGCTTGGAACCCGGGAGAAATGGCGGGGAGCTGTTTTTT. Its protein is CASSLEPGRNGGELFF.